The sequence of this T cell receptor (beta chain) was determined in a study of T cell responses to AZD1222 COVID-19 vaccine. General study findings and limits: Donors skewed white British and female; clonal diversity was possibly underestimated. Just a handful of AZD1222 recipients were seropositive at baseline.

Profiling relied on immunoSEQ multiplex PCR, and the TCRdb table lists in-frame clones only, not all of them. The repertoire has approximately 180,000 clones, 85% to 90% of them found once; the top ten carry roughly 1.7%. The count of this clone is one. Its antigen is not identified. This CDR3 is built from 14 residues. The germline V and J ends were trimmed by 3 bases and 3 bases, with 12 bases remaining between them. In germline, CDR1 is LGHDT, CDR2 YNNKEL (reference sequence). The V and J genes are TRBV3-1 (or the pseudogene TRBV3-2) and TRBJ2-7; no firm D call. Sequencing used peripheral blood, obtained on day 0 of AZD1222 vaccination. This receptor was identified in an adult in good health. CDR3 sequence (DNA): TGTGCCAGCAGCCACTCATCAGAAATCTACGAGCAGTACTTC. Translating gives CASSHSSEIYEQYF.